This is a list of T cell receptor beta chains from one sample in a study of T-cell reconstitution after alpha-beta-depleted transplantation in children. TCRdb called the PCR reads again in MiXCR, with one record for every CDR3 protein. The sample lists around 530,000 distinct CDR3 sequences, 30% to 35% occurring once. Sequencing was performed on PBMCs from the stem cell graft donor, taken from the stem cell graft. The receptors originated from a human donor who donated a stem cell graft to a child with aplastic anemia. Both conserved end residues are part of each CDR3. D genes are given only for firm matches. The size entry is marked missing in some rows and otherwise reads once, few, many or a size class.

clone_size	v_call	d_call	j_call	cdr3_aa
-	TRBV25-1	-	TRBJ1-5	CASSEATHTGSQPQHF
few	TRBV10-2	TRBD2	TRBJ2-3	CASSESPTSGSTDTQYF
few	TRBV18	-	TRBJ2-7	CASSPLDTSYEQYF
-	TRBV29-1	-	TRBJ1-4	CSVENPRESNEKLFF
-	TRBV18	TRBD1	TRBJ1-4	CASSPRQGEEKLFF
few	TRBV18	-	TRBJ2-3	CASSPPRASTDTQYF
-	TRBV30	-	TRBJ2-1	CAWSPGQTYNEQFF
-	TRBV20-1	TRBD1	TRBJ1-1	CSATQGARYGTEAFF
-	TRBV5-6	TRBD1	TRBJ2-2	CASRGRGLGGELFF
-	TRBV20-1	-	TRBJ1-1	CSADRQLNTEAFF